Included here is one T cell receptor (beta chain) sequence, with context. The time point is: newly diagnosed GD, antithyroid drugs for less than 3 months. The TCR library used RNA extracted from PBMCs. Arm-PCR of CDR3 regions with iRepertoire HTBI primers generated TCR beta libraries. Original handling: Across the samples, identification revealed about 62 TRBV and some 14 TRBJ segments. In TCRdb, the multiplex PCR reads were re-called with MiXCR into one record per CDR3 protein. These V and J calls are TCRdb output, not the study's own analysis. The sample includes fewer than 550,000 distinct CDR3 sequences, roughly 15% of them seen just once. The sample originates from a study of regulatory T cells in long-lasting Graves disease. The CDR3 has 15 residues. CDR1 is KGHSH, CDR2 LQKENI, per germline. V was cut by 3 bases and J by 7 bases, with 15 bases left in between. In addition, the sample was reused for a study of T cells in Graves' hyperthyroidism and ophthalmopathy. In that study: Researchers barred patients who had uncontrolled infection, other autoimmune disease, pregnancy or lactation. The study based diagnoses on clinical symptoms, serum thyroxine and TRAb, thyroid ultrasound and orbital computed tomography.

The TCR originated in a woman younger than 35 with Graves disease. The sample here was peripheral blood mononuclear cells (PBMCs), taken at new diagnosis, from a patient treated with antithyroid drugs. The V call is TRBV18, the J call TRBJ1-4, with a possible D match to TRBD1 (5 bases). The CDR3 protein is CASSPQGVVGEKLFF. Here the CDR3 DNA reads TGTGCCAGCTCACCTCAGGGAGTCGTTGGTGAAAAACTGTTTTTT.